One and the same sample provided the 22 T cell receptor beta chains below, sequenced in a study of shared clonotypes between healthy human individuals. TCRdb keeps only in-frame clones here, not all; method: immunoSEQ multiplex PCR. The table includes approximately 100,000 clones, roughly 70% detected once. Input material: memory CD8+ T cells sorted from blood. Stated subset: CD45RO+ cells pooled with CCR7-negative TemRA cells. Source of these receptors: a woman in her 30s in good health.

V is TRBV5-6 and J is TRBJ1-5; the match to TRBD1 covers 9 bases. Germline V lookup: CDR1 SGHDT, CDR2 YYEEEE. The CDR3 sequence is 15 residues long. V gave up 4 bases and J gave up 6 bases; unmatched junction bases: 8. CDR3: CASSLVGTGSQPQHF. The CDR3 region has the DNA TGTGCCAGCAGCCTGGTCGGGACAGGGAGTCAGCCCCAGCATTTT.

Comments on this clone: This sequence is one base from a far larger clone and is likely a read error. J is TRBJ2-1 and V is TRBV25-1; 7 bases agree with TRBD2. This CDR3 has 14 residues. Germline loops: CDR1 MGHDK, CDR2 SYGVNS. After removal of 3 bases from V and 4 bases from J, the junction contained 3 bases not matched to a gene. The CDR3 loop reads CASSDREGYNEQFF. The CDR3 coding sequence is TGTGCCAGCAGTGACAGGGAGGGATACAATGAGCAGTTCTTC.

The chain uses TRBV25-1 and TRBJ2-1; 10 bases align to TRBD1. This CDR3 contains 15 residues. Germline-derived CDR1 and CDR2 are MGHDK and SYGVNS. J lost 5 bases, V lost 8 bases, and 9 bases had no gene match. CDR3 DNA sequence: TGTGCCAGCGAGGGGGGGACAGGGGTTAACAATGAGCAGTTCTTC. Its translation is CASEGGTGVNNEQFF. Looking up the rest from reference TRBV25-1 and TRBJ2-1 gives the full variable domain: EADIYQTPRYLVIGTGKKITLECSQTMGHDKMYWYQQDPGMELHLIHYSYGVNSTEKGDLSSESTVSRIRTEHFPLTLESARPSHTSQYLCASEGGTGVNNEQFFGPGTRLTVL.

The chain has TRBV11-3 and TRBJ2-2, with TRBD1 matching 12 bases. Germline values: CDR1 SGHNT, CDR2 YENEEA. CDR3 length equals 16 residues. The V segment lost 5 bases and the J segment 8 bases; nucleotides outside the gene matches: 9. The CDR3 DNA reads as TGTGCCAGCAGCACCCGGGACAGGGGGCTTGGAGGGGAGCTGTTTTTT. Amino acid sequence: CASSTRDRGLGGELFF.

The chain couples TRBV28 to TRBJ1-5; 10 bases agree with TRBD1. The CDR3 is made up of 16 amino acids. J gave up 5 bases and V 0 bases, and 4 bases lay outside the gene matches. Germline V lookup: CDR1 MDHEN, CDR2 SYDVKM. The CDR3 coding sequence is TGTGCCAGCAGTTTATGGGGGACAGGGGATTATCAGCCCCAGCATTTT. Protein: CASSLWGTGDYQPQHF.

The chain couples TRBV6-5 to TRBJ2-7; tentative D call: TRBD1 (6 bases). Trimming took 6 bases from V and 6 from J, leaving 18 bases between them. CDR1 and CDR2 (germline): MNHEY, SVGAGI. The CDR3 length is 14 residues. The CDR3 DNA reads TGTGCCAGCAGCCTCCAGGGGAGAGGGTTCGAGCAGTACTTC. This gives the protein CASSLQGRGFEQYF.

Turning to this clone: A far larger clone is off by one base, so a read error is likely. Other DNA sequences in this sample translate to the same CDR3. V usage is TRBV7-9 and J usage is TRBJ2-7; D may be TRBD2 (5 bases). Trimming stripped 4 bases from V and 5 bases from J, with 18 bases between. The CDR3 length is 15 residues. Germline lookup yields CDR1 SEHNR and CDR2 FQNEAQ (reference sequence). As DNA, the CDR3 is TGTGCCAGCAGCTCTGACGGGGTGCTGGGTAACGAGCAGTACTTC. Translated, it gives CASSSDGVLGNEQYF.

This chain links TRBV4-1 with TRBJ2-1; 8 bases match TRBD1. Germline CDR1 is MGHRA and CDR2 is YSYEKL. V lost 5 bases to trimming and J lost 0 bases; unmatched junction nucleotides: 6. CDR3 size: 16 residues. The CDR3 bases are TGCGCCAGCAGCAATCCTGGACAGGGCTCCTACAATGAGCAGTTCTTC. This sequence encodes CASSNPGQGSYNEQFF.

This clone was counted between two and nine times. This sample includes further DNA sequences coding for the same CDR3. This CDR3 is CASSLGTGLGYEQYF. CDR3 nucleotides: TGTGCCAGCAGTCTAGGGACAGGGTTGGGGTACGAGCAGTACTTC. The chain joins TRBV28 to TRBJ2-7, with 9 bases aligning to TRBD1. CDR3 length: 15 residues. Germline loops: CDR1 MDHEN, CDR2 SYDVKM. The ends lost 5 bases at V and 4 bases at J; junction bases unmatched: 9. Looking up the rest from reference TRBV28 and TRBJ2-7 gives the full variable domain: DVKVTQSSRYLVKRTGEKVFLECVQDMDHENMFWYRQDPGLGLRLIYFSYDVKMKEKGDIPEGYSVSREKKERFSLILESASTNQTSMYLCASSLGTGLGYEQYFGPGTRLTVT.

This clone counts as medium-sized. V usage is TRBV29-1 and J usage is TRBJ2-3; 12 nucleotides align to TRBD2. Germline assignment: CDR1 SQVTM and CDR2 ANQGSEA. This CDR3 region has 17 residues. With 1 base clipped from V and 1 base from J, the junction kept 6 bases outside the gene matches. CDR3 nucleotides: TGCAGCGTTGAAGGCCACCGACTAGCGGGGGGCACAGATACGCAGTATTTT. This sequence encodes CSVEGHRLAGGTDTQYF.

DNA for the CDR3: TGTGCCAGCAGCTTAGGATTCGCGCCTGGCACAGATACGCAGTATTTT. It yields the protein CASSLGFAPGTDTQYF. This chain links TRBV11-3 with TRBJ2-3; D uncertain. Trimming removed 1 base from V and 1 base from J, with 12 bases in between. The CDR3 length is 16 residues. The V gene's germline CDR1 is SGHNT and CDR2 YENEEA. Combining the CDR3 with reference TRBV11-3 and TRBJ2-3 gives the whole variable domain EAGVVQSPRYKIIEKKQPVAFWCNPISGHNTLYWYLQNLGQGPELLIRYENEEAVDDSQLPKDRFSAERLKGVDSTLKIQPAELGDSAVYLCASSLGFAPGTDTQYFGPGTRLTVL.

This rearrangement joins TRBV7-9 to TRBJ2-7; 9 nucleotides match TRBD1. Looked up from germline, CDR1 is SEHNR and CDR2 is FQNEAQ (reference sequence). The V segment lost 5 bases and the J segment 6 bases; nucleotides outside the gene matches: 14. There are 16 residues in the CDR3. The CDR3 here is CASSPTGTGMPGEQYF. In DNA, the CDR3 is TGTGCCAGCAGCCCCACCGGGACAGGGATGCCGGGCGAGCAGTACTTC.

This clone was observed many times. The chain links TRBV10-3 to TRBJ1-1, with 7 bases aligning to TRBD1. Losses at the gene ends were 2 bases for V and 8 bases for J; bases not matched to a gene: 14. Germline V lookup: CDR1 ENHRY, CDR2 SYGVKD. The CDR3 is made up of 16 amino acids. CDR3 residues: CAISETGQETGAEAFF. Here the CDR3 DNA reads TGTGCCATCAGTGAGACCGGACAGGAGACAGGCGCCGAAGCTTTCTTT.

This clone was observed a few times. V usage is TRBV25-1 and J usage is TRBJ2-7, with D tentatively TRBD2 (5 bases). V was trimmed by 2 bases and J by 0 bases, leaving 11 bases between them. Per germline, CDR1 MGHDK and CDR2 SYGVNS. This CDR3 is built from 15 residues. The CDR3 sequence: CASSEDGVLSYEQYF. Written as DNA, the CDR3 is TGTGCCAGCAGTGAAGACGGGGTTCTCTCCTACGAGCAGTACTTC.

This clone showed up just once. The V and J genes are TRBV5-4 and TRBJ2-5; 10 bases agree with TRBD1. Germline CDR1 reads SGHNT; CDR2 reads YYREEE (reference sequence). The V and J ends lost 1 base and 5 bases, in that order; junction bases with no gene match: 5. The CDR3 length is 15 residues. The DNA of the CDR3 is TGTGCCAGCAGCTTGTGGACAGGGGGAGCCGAGACCCAGTACTTC. As protein: CASSLWTGGAETQYF.

The table lists this clone with a count of one. V gene TRBV28 combines with J gene TRBJ1-5, with 7 bases aligning to TRBD1. Trimming removed 5 bases from V and 0 bases from J; junction bases left unmatched: 4. CDR1 is MDHEN and CDR2 is SYDVKM in the germline V gene. The CDR3 is 15 residues long. CDR3 residues: CASSPGTVSNQPQHF. The DNA of the CDR3 is TGTGCCAGCAGTCCCGGGACAGTTAGCAATCAGCCCCAGCATTTT.

This chain connects TRBV12-5 to TRBJ2-1; D not certain. The CDR3 extends over 12 amino acids. Trimming shortened V by 6 bases and J by 3 bases, and 6 bases separated the two germline ends. Germline CDR1 LGHNT, CDR2 FRNRAP. The CDR3 is CASGTHYNEQFF. The CDR3 DNA follows: TGTGCTAGTGGCACCCACTACAATGAGCAGTTCTTC. Together with reference TRBV12-5 and TRBJ2-1, the CDR3 gives the full variable domain: DARVTQTPRHKVTEMGQEVTMRCQPILGHNTVFWYRQTMMQGLELLAYFRNRAPLDDSGMPKDRFSAEMPDATLATLKIQPSEPRDSAVYFCASGTHYNEQFFGPGTRLTVL.

The chain has TRBV7-9 and TRBJ2-1; D uncertain. Germline assignment: CDR1 SEHNR and CDR2 FQNEAQ (reference sequence). V lost 2 bases and J lost 8, with 4 bases in between. The CDR3 spans 11 residues. Here the CDR3 reads CASSLRYEQFF. The CDR3 DNA reads TGTGCCAGCAGCTTACGGTATGAGCAGTTCTTC.

The rearrangement uses TRBV7-9 and TRBJ2-1; the match to TRBD1 covers 8 bases. CDR3 length equals 14 residues. Germline assignment: CDR1 SEHNR and CDR2 FQNEAQ (reference sequence). V was pared by 5 bases and J by 7 bases, with 7 bases of the junction left unmatched. The CDR3 loop is CASSPGQGGNEQFF. CDR3 sequence (DNA): TGTGCCAGCAGCCCCGGACAGGGAGGAAATGAGCAGTTCTTC. Based on the CDR3 plus reference TRBV7-9 and TRBJ2-1, the full variable domain is DTGVSQNPRHKITKRGQNVTFRCDPISEHNRLYWYRQTLGQGPEFLTYFQNEAQLEKSRLLSDRFSAERPKGSFSTLEIQRTEQGDSAMYLCASSPGQGGNEQFFGPGTRLTVL.

The V gene is TRBV19, the J gene TRBJ2-7; 8 bases are a match to TRBD1. V lost 10 bases, J lost 3 bases, and 2 bases stayed unmatched. Germline assignment: CDR1 LNHDA and CDR2 SQIVND (reference sequence). The CDR3 covers 11 residues. The DNA of the CDR3 is TGTGCCACGGGACAGGTCTACGAGCAGTACTTC. Translated, it gives CATGQVYEQYF.

V and J are TRBV28 and TRBJ2-1; D possibly matches TRBD1 or TRBD2 (5 bases each). The germline gives CDR1 MDHEN, CDR2 SYDVKM. The CDR3 loop spans 13 amino acids. The V gene lost 1 base and the J gene lost 7 bases, with 8 bases spanning the gap. CDR3 protein: CASSLSWGNEQFF. The CDR3, as DNA: TGTGCCAGCAGTTTATCTTGGGGGAATGAGCAGTTCTTC.

This rearrangement joins TRBV27 to TRBJ1-2; possibly TRBD1 for D (6 bases). The CDR3 covers 13 residues. Germline CDR1 reads MNHEY; CDR2 reads SMNVEV (reference sequence). V lost 8 bases and J 6 bases, leaving 16 bases between the germline ends. The CDR3 DNA reads TGTGCCAGCGGTACGGCGAACAGGGATGGCTACACCTTC. As protein: CASGTANRDGYTF.